The 21 T cell receptor beta chains presented below share a single source sample, sequenced in a study of beta chain features in type 1 diabetes (dated by TCRdb to 2017 to 2018). The research as a whole found: In all four CD4+ subsets, TCRB CDR3 length was moderately but significantly shorter in type 1 diabetes patients.

The protocol used for the library was the immunoSEQ multiplex PCR assay. The entire amount of isolated RNA was reverse transcribed using the High Capacity cDNA Reverse Transcription Kit, so the sequenced TCRB transcripts were expressed ones. TCRdb carries this immuneACCESS record with in-frame sequences only. Its versions omit some clonotypes, under half of them owing to an unresolved V gene in the studies checked, with the rest unexplained. A total of about 660,000 clones appear in this sample, 11% to 15% of them only once. The ten largest account for 0.04% of the sample. For these TCRs, the target antigens are not known. Source material: naive CD4+ T cells from blood. Sample cell subset or site, as interpreted from the label and publication: true naive CD4+ T cells. These receptor sequences come from a man younger than 35 with type 1 diabetes.

This chain joins TRBV19 and TRBJ2-3; D is possibly TRBD2 (6 bases). V lost 10 bases, J lost 4 bases, and 21 bases lay in between. Germline V gives CDR1 LNHDA, CDR2 SQIVND (reference sequence). CDR3 length: 15 amino acids. The CDR3 DNA sequence: TGTGCCACTCGTTGGAGGGACGTTCGCCCAGATACGCAGTATTTT. This encodes CATRWRDVRPDTQYF.

This clone was counted a few times. This sequence joins TRBV4-3 and TRBJ2-3; TRBD2 matches 11 bases. Germline CDR1 and CDR2: LGHNA and YSLEER. V trimming: 1 base; J trimming: 2 bases; junction bases outside the gene matches: 5. The CDR3 is made up of 17 amino acids. As DNA, the CDR3 is TGCGCCAGCAGCCAAGCCCCTAGCGGGGGGCTCACAGATACGCAGTATTTT. This gives the protein CASSQAPSGGLTDTQYF.

In this sample, this clone turned up a few times. This chain connects TRBV5-4 to TRBJ2-3; D possibly uses TRBD1 or TRBD2 (5 bases each). The V end lost 4 bases, the J end lost 2 bases, and 8 bases lay between the germline ends. The germline V gene has CDR1 SGHNT and CDR2 YYREEE (reference sequence). The CDR3 runs 13 residues. The CDR3 loop is CASSGGPTDTQYF. The CDR3, as DNA: TGTGCCAGCAGCGGGGGTCCCACAGATACGCAGTATTTT.

This clone was seen a few times. V is TRBV7-3 and J is TRBJ2-1, with 8 bases aligning to TRBD2. Germline V lookup: CDR1 SGHTA, CDR2 FQGTGA. The CDR3 extends over 14 amino acids. The junction had 0 bases not matched to a gene; V was cut back by 2 bases and J by 3 bases. CDR3 region: CASSLAGGYNEQFF. The CDR3 coding sequence is TGTGCCAGCAGCTTAGCGGGGGGCTACAATGAGCAGTTCTTC. The full variable domain, completed using reference TRBV7-3 and TRBJ2-1, is GAGVSQTPSNKVTEKGKYVELRCDPISGHTALYWYRQSLGQGPEFLIYFQGTGAADDSGLPNDRFFAVRPEGSVSTLKIQRTERGDSAVYLCASSLAGGYNEQFFGPGTRLTVL.

V is TRBV5-1 and J is TRBJ2-1; D is uncertain. The CDR3 length is 15 residues. The germline V gene has CDR1 SGHRS and CDR2 YFSETQ. V shed 4 bases and J shed 0 bases, with 11 bases lying between them. This chain's CDR3 is CASSVIGNSYNEQFF. Here the CDR3 DNA reads TGCGCCAGCAGCGTTATAGGAAACTCCTACAATGAGCAGTTCTTC.

The rearrangement uses TRBV30 and TRBJ1-5; D is perhaps TRBD1 (5 bases). V dropped 0 bases and J dropped 0 bases, with 18 bases sitting between them. The CDR3 contains 18 residues. Germline assignment: CDR1 GTSNPN and CDR2 SVGIG (reference sequence). As DNA, the CDR3 is TGTGCCTGGAGTGTACAAGCGCAGGGTATGTATAGCAATCAGCCCCAGCATTTT. It is translated as CAWSVQAQGMYSNQPQHF.

Note on this clone: The sample carries other DNA sequences with the same CDR3. In DNA, the CDR3 is TGTGCCAGCAGCCTAGGAACAGGGAAAGAGACCCAGTACTTC. It encodes CASSLGTGKETQYF. The V call is TRBV7-2, the J call TRBJ2-5; D might be TRBD1 (6 bases). The V gene's germline CDR1 is SGHTA and CDR2 FQGNSA. The CDR3 is 14 amino acids. The V and J ends lost 5 bases and 3 bases respectively, with 13 bases between them.

V is TRBV7-2 and J is TRBJ2-5, with 9 nucleotides matching TRBD2. Germline trimming cut 5 bases from V and 1 base from J; bases unmatched to any gene: 5. CDR1 is SGHTA, CDR2 FQGNSA, per germline. This CDR3 region has 15 residues. For the CDR3, the DNA is TGTGCCAGCAGCCAAACTAGCGGGCGCCAAGAGACCCAGTACTTC. Its protein is CASSQTSGRQETQYF.

This clone was seen only a few times. The gene calls are TRBV19 and TRBJ2-3; perhaps TRBD2 as D (5 bases). This CDR3 has 11 amino acids. The V gene lost 4 bases and the J gene lost 7 bases, with 6 bases spanning the gap. Germline lookup yields CDR1 LNHDA and CDR2 SQIVND (reference sequence). This CDR3 reads CASSTGNTQYF. The DNA of the CDR3 is TGTGCCAGTAGTACGGGGAATACGCAGTATTTT.

J is TRBJ1-2 and V is TRBV7-2, with D possibly matching TRBD1 (6 bases). The CDR3 has 13 residues. Deletions cut 3 bases from V and 3 bases from J, with 8 bases between. Per the germline V gene, CDR1 is SGHTA and CDR2 is FQGNSA. This CDR3 reads CASSLDSDYGYTF. The CDR3 DNA sequence: TGTGCCAGCAGCTTGGACAGTGACTATGGCTACACCTTC.

This clone was seen a few times. V gene TRBV4-3 combines with J gene TRBJ2-3, with a tentative D call TRBD2 (6 bases). Germline V lookup: CDR1 LGHNA, CDR2 YSLEER. This CDR3 has 16 amino acids. With 0 bases removed from V and 4 bases from J, the gap between germline ends came to 14 bases. CDR3: CASSQELAQGPDTQYF. The CDR3, as DNA: TGCGCCAGCAGCCAAGAACTAGCACAAGGTCCAGATACGCAGTATTTT.

A note on this clone: Other DNA sequences in this specimen translate into the identical CDR3. The J gene is TRBJ2-5, the V gene TRBV30; D possibly matches TRBD1 or TRBD2 (5 bases each). Germline loops: CDR1 GTSNPN, CDR2 SVGIG (reference sequence). V lost 1 base, J lost 2 bases, and 5 bases lay in between. The length of the CDR3 is 12 residues. The DNA for the CDR3 is TGTGCCTGGAGTGGGGGGCAAGAGACCCAGTACTTC. Its translation: CAWSGGQETQYF.

V and J are TRBV5-1 and TRBJ1-1; TRBD1 might be the D (5 bases). The germline gives CDR1 SGHRS, CDR2 YFSETQ. This CDR3 has 15 residues. V dropped 0 bases and J dropped 4 bases, with 13 bases sitting between them. The CDR3 here is CASSLAQGGGTEAFF. For the CDR3, the DNA is TGCGCCAGCAGCTTGGCCCAGGGAGGCGGCACTGAAGCTTTCTTT.

This clone was counted between two and nine times. The rearrangement uses TRBV11-1 and TRBJ2-7; the D gene is possibly TRBD1 (6 bases). Germline CDR1 and CDR2: SGHAT and FQDESV (reference sequence). V dropped 5 bases and J dropped 0 bases, with 14 bases sitting between them. The CDR3 sequence is 15 residues long. CDR3 sequence: CASSESGQISYEQYF. The CDR3 DNA reads TGTGCCAGCAGCGAGTCCGGACAGATCTCCTACGAGCAGTACTTC.

This clone was detected only a few times. The chain has TRBV9 and TRBJ2-3; 8 bases align to TRBD2. The J segment lost 7 bases and the V segment lost 4 bases, leaving 8 bases of the junction unmatched. The germline gives CDR1 SGDLS, CDR2 YYNGEE. The CDR3 runs to 14 residues. DNA for the CDR3: TGTGCCAGCAGCCCCCGGACTAGCATCAATACGCAGTATTTT. This gives the protein CASSPRTSINTQYF.

The chain joins TRBV2 to TRBJ1-5; D not resolved. V dropped 7 bases and J dropped 1 base, with 11 bases sitting between them. CDR1 and CDR2 from the germline V gene are SNHLY and FYNNEI. The CDR3 is 14 residues long. CDR3 residues: CASKPQWSNQPQHF. The CDR3 nucleotides are TGTGCCAGCAAACCACAGTGGAGCAATCAGCCCCAGCATTTT.

The chain recombines TRBV5-1 with TRBJ2-7; D remains ambiguous. Germline V CDR1 and CDR2: SGHRS, YFSETQ. Trimming stripped 3 bases from V and 5 bases from J, with 15 bases between. The CDR3 covers 14 residues. The CDR3: CASSSTGIVDEQYF. The DNA for the CDR3 is TGCGCCAGCAGCTCCACGGGCATCGTGGACGAGCAGTACTTC. Full variable domain (remainder filled in from reference TRBV5-1 and TRBJ2-7): KAGVTQTPRYLIKTRGQQVTLSCSPISGHRSVSWYQQTPGQGLQFLFEYFSETQRNKGNFPGRFSGRQFSNSRSEMNVSTLELGDSALYLCASSSTGIVDEQYFGPGTRLTVT.

The V call is TRBV5-1, the J call TRBJ1-5, with D perhaps matching TRBD1 (5 bases). V was cut by 5 bases and J by 0 bases, with 12 bases left in between. Germline CDR1 is SGHRS and CDR2 is YFSETQ. CDR3 length equals 15 residues. The CDR3 loop reads CASSRDPLSNQPQHF. CDR3 nucleotide sequence: TGCGCCAGCAGTAGGGACCCTCTTAGCAATCAGCCCCAGCATTTT. The whole variable domain, remainder taken from reference TRBV5-1 and TRBJ1-5, is KAGVTQTPRYLIKTRGQQVTLSCSPISGHRSVSWYQQTPGQGLQFLFEYFSETQRNKGNFPGRFSGRQFSNSRSEMNVSTLELGDSALYLCASSRDPLSNQPQHFGDGTRLSIL.

The V and J genes are TRBV18 and TRBJ1-6, with a tentative D call TRBD1 (5 bases). Trimming took off 4 bases at V and 7 bases at J, with 17 bases between the two ends. In germline, CDR1 is KGHSH, CDR2 LQKENI. This CDR3 comprises 16 residues. CDR3 DNA: TGTGCCAGCTCACTCGGGACTGCTCCAGTCAATTCACCCCTCCACTTT. Its protein product is CASSLGTAPVNSPLHF.

This clone was counted a few times. The chain combines TRBV7-2 with TRBJ2-7; D is perhaps TRBD1 or TRBD2 (6 bases each). This CDR3 is built from 14 residues. Germline V gives CDR1 SGHTA, CDR2 FQGNSA. The germline V and J ends were trimmed by 6 bases and 3 bases, with 15 bases remaining between them. The CDR3 reads CASRGGGSHYEQYF. The CDR3 DNA is TGTGCCAGCAGGGGGGGCGGCTCCCACTACGAGCAGTACTTC.

This sequence joins TRBV30 and TRBJ2-2; D is unclear. Trimming stripped 5 bases from V and 8 bases from J, with 12 bases between. CDR3 length equals 12 residues. Per germline, CDR1 GTSNPN and CDR2 SVGIG (reference sequence). The CDR3 loop is CAWGEARGELFF. Written as DNA, the CDR3 is TGTGCCTGGGGAGAAGCGCGGGGGGAGCTGTTTTTT.